In this sample, the clone carrying this T cell receptor beta chain turned up once. Antigen specificity is unknown. This record belongs to a study of graft-versus-host responses after intestinal transplantation. Sequencing was performed with immunoSEQ multiplex PCR; in TCRdb, only in-frame clones are kept and a portion is missing. The profile shows approximately 97,000 clones, 80% to 95% of them singletons. This clonotype was sampled from a human donor who was the organ donor for an intestinal transplant. Specimen: unstimulated CD8+ T cells sorted from spleen or lymph node cells, collected before transplant.

The CDR3 sequence: CASSDGQGNQPQHF. Written as DNA, the CDR3 is TGTGCCAGCAGTGACGGACAGGGCAATCAGCCCCAGCATTTT. V and J are TRBV6-4 and TRBJ1-5; TRBD1 matches 7 bases. This CDR3 spans 14 amino acids. Germline V gene sequence: CDR1 MRHNA, CDR2 SNTAGT. V gave up 2 bases and J gave up 2 bases; unmatched junction bases: 0.